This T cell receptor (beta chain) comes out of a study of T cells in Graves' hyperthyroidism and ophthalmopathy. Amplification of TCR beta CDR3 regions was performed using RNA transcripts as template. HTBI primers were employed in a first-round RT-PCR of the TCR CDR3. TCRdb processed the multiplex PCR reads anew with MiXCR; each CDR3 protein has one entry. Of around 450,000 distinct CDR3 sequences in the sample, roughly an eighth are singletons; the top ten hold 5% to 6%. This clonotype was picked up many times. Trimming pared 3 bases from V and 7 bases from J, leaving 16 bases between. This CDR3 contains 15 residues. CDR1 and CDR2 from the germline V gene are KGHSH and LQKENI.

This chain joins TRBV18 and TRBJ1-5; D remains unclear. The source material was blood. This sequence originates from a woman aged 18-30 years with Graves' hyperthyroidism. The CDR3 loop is CASSPSLDANQPQHF. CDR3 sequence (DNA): TGTGCCAGCTCACCGAGCCTCGATGCCAACCAGCCCCAGCATTTT.